This T cell receptor (beta chain) was sequenced for a study of cytomegalovirus exposure and HLA in healthy donors. Researchers ran the PCR with 60 Vbeta and 13 Jbeta primers. Clones were read by immunoSEQ multiplex PCR, and TCRdb kept only the in-frame ones, dropping some. Altogether 85,000 to 100,000 clones are present, under 80% being singletons, with the ten largest covering approximately 7%. The V end was cut by 6 bases, the J end by 13 bases, with 22 bases between. Germline V CDR1 and CDR2: MNHEY, SMNVEV (reference sequence). The CDR3 is 15 amino acids. This clonotype was obtained from a man in his fifties in good health and CMV-seropositive. The J gene is TRBJ1-6, the V gene TRBV27; D perhaps matches TRBD1 (6 bases). Sequencing input: PBMCs. CDR3 sequence: CASRQGDKLRDPLHF. DNA for the CDR3: TGTGCCAGCAGACAGGGCGACAAGCTCCGCGATCCCCTCCACTTT.